Included here is one TCR beta chain sequence, with context. The junction departs from germline at one end; a sequencing error may be responsible. The sample originates from a study of blood T cell repertoires in COVID-19. The germline gives CDR1 SSHAT, CDR2 FNYEAQ (reference sequence). CDR3 length: 14 amino acids. TCRdb keeps only in-frame clones here, not all; method: immunoSEQ multiplex PCR. The sample includes some 230,000 clones, under 90% of them seen just once. The V call is TRBV7-7, the J call TRBJ2-5, with TRBD1 matching 7 bases. The specimen sequenced was peripheral blood. The source is a woman aged 55-70 years who had recovered from COVID-19. CDR3 coding DNA: TGTGCTAGCAGCTCAGGACAGGTTAAAGAGACCCAGTACTTC. Translating gives CASSSGQVKETQYF.